Detailed here is one T cell receptor (beta chain). The sample comes from a study of control samples from healthy donors and cancer patients. This CDR3 comprises 14 residues. The V gene end was trimmed by 10 bases and the J gene end by 8 bases; junction bases not matched to a gene: 10. The germline V gene encodes CDR1 SGHDN and CDR2 FVKESK. Using immunoSEQ multiplex PCR, the repertoire was profiled, and TCRdb retains in-frame clones only, with some absent. Of 70,000 to 80,000 clones in the sample, approximately 90% were seen once. The receptor's source is a woman aged 55-70 years with head and neck cancer. The V and J genes are TRBV14 and TRBJ2-7; TRBD2 matches at 14 bases. Sequencing was carried out using PBMCs. In DNA form, the CDR3 reads TGTGCCATCCACCGCGGGACTAGCGGGAGTAAGCAGTACTTC. Translating it yields CAIHRGTSGSKQYF.